Presented here are 20 T cell receptor beta chains from one specimen sequenced in a study of CD8+ T cells in alopecia areata. This sample's treatment: oral pan-JAK inhibitor, 5-10 mg twice daily. After isolation, RNA underwent reverse transcription to generate cDNA as the sequencing template. The repertoire was sequenced with immunoSEQ multiplex PCR; TCRdb's copy has only in-frame clones and lacks some. The sample holds 150,000 or so clones, about 88% seen once. Sequences were derived from CD8+ T cells sorted from blood, sampled at week 4, from a patient treated with tofacitinib. The receptors stem from a human donor with alopecia areata.

The rearrangement links TRBV9 to TRBJ2-1, with 8 bases that match TRBD1. V lost 2 bases, J lost 8 bases, and 6 bases stayed unmatched. CDR3 length: 14 residues. Germline V lookup: CDR1 SGDLS, CDR2 YYNGEE. The CDR3 loop reads CASSVTGVNDEQFF. The CDR3 nucleotides read TGTGCCAGCAGCGTGACAGGGGTTAATGATGAGCAGTTCTTC. The full variable domain, its missing parts supplied by reference TRBV9 and TRBJ2-1, is DSGVTQTPKHLITATGQRVTLRCSPRSGDLSVYWYQQSLDQGLQFLIQYYNGEERAKGNILERFSAQQFPDLHSELNLSSLELGDSALYFCASSVTGVNDEQFFGPGTRLTVL.

The chain is built from TRBV5-1 and TRBJ1-2; D unresolved. CDR3 length: 13 amino acids. Between the trimmed V and J ends, which lost 5 bases and 4 bases, there was a span of 12 bases. Per germline, CDR1 SGHRS and CDR2 YFSETQ. DNA of the CDR3: TGCGCCAGCAGGTCGAGCAGGCCCTATGGCTACACCTTC. It yields the protein CASRSSRPYGYTF.

The chain recombines TRBV10-2 with TRBJ2-1, with 9 bases identical to TRBD2. V shed 2 bases and J 8 bases; nucleotides not matched to a gene: 7. The CDR3 has 15 amino acids. Germline V gene data show CDR1 as WSHSY and CDR2 as SAAADI. The CDR3 loop is CASSEAGGGFDEQFF. The CDR3 DNA reads as TGCGCCAGCAGTGAGGCGGGGGGGGGTTTCGATGAGCAGTTCTTC.

This chain uses TRBV5-1 with TRBJ2-7, with TRBD1 matching 7 bases. Germline trimming cut 4 bases from V and 6 bases from J; bases unmatched to any gene: 7. The CDR3 sequence is 13 residues long. Germline V lookup: CDR1 SGHRS, CDR2 YFSETQ. The CDR3 DNA follows: TGCGCCAGCAGCCCCGGGACAGACGTCGAGCAGTACTTC. Its protein product is CASSPGTDVEQYF.

The V and J genes are TRBV14 and TRBJ2-1; the D is unclear. CDR1 and CDR2 from the germline V gene are SGHDN and FVKESK. Deletions cut 4 bases from V and 0 bases from J, with 10 bases between. CDR3 length equals 15 residues. DNA for the CDR3: TGTGCCAGCAGCCCCTGGTTGAGCTCCTACAATGAGCAGTTCTTC. This sequence encodes CASSPWLSSYNEQFF.

The chain links TRBV6-1 to TRBJ1-1; D unresolved. V lost 0 bases and J 8 bases, leaving 10 bases between the germline ends. Germline-derived CDR1 and CDR2 are MNHNS and SASEGT. This CDR3 region has 13 residues. CDR3 residues: CASSEATEFEAFF. The CDR3 DNA is TGTGCCAGCAGTGAAGCAACCGAATTCGAAGCTTTCTTT.

This clone was detected once. The V and J genes are TRBV9 and TRBJ2-1, with TRBD2 matching over 7 bases. Germline V CDR1 and CDR2: SGDLS, YYNGEE. Trimming cost V 0 bases and J 14 bases; bases outside gene matches: 11. This CDR3 spans 14 amino acids. CDR3 DNA sequence: TGTGCCAGCAGCGTAGAAGACCGGGGGGAGAAGGAGTTCTTC. The encoded protein is CASSVEDRGEKEFF.

This chain links TRBV5-1 with TRBJ2-7; D gene ambiguous. The germline V gene encodes CDR1 SGHRS and CDR2 YFSETQ. The germline V and J ends were trimmed by 6 bases and 2 bases, with 12 bases remaining between them. This CDR3 has 13 residues. CDR3 DNA sequence: TGCGCCAGCACCGTGACCGATACCTACGAGCAGTACTTC. This translates into CASTVTDTYEQYF.

The chain combines TRBV27 with TRBJ1-2; D uncertain. In germline, CDR1 is MNHEY, CDR2 SMNVEV (reference sequence). V lost 2 bases and J lost 3, with 13 bases in between. The CDR3 sequence is 15 residues long. The CDR3 loop reads CASSLNAEFHYGYTF. The DNA of the CDR3 is TGTGCCAGCAGTTTAAACGCAGAGTTCCACTATGGCTACACCTTC.

This sequence joins TRBV19 and TRBJ2-1; perhaps TRBD1 as D (5 bases). The CDR3 loop spans 12 amino acids. Between the trimmed V and J ends, which lost 8 bases and 9 bases, there was a span of 14 bases. Germline CDR1 and CDR2: LNHDA and SQIVND (reference sequence). Here the CDR3 DNA reads TGTGCCAGTGGCCAGGGAACAACTGAGCAGTTCTTC. Protein: CASGQGTTEQFF.

This clone was observed once. J is TRBJ2-1 and V is TRBV5-6; 12 positions match TRBD2. With 5 bases clipped from V and 8 bases from J, the junction kept 17 bases outside the gene matches. Germline V CDR1 and CDR2: SGHDT, YYEEEE. This CDR3 comprises 18 residues. CDR3 loop: CASSLNLAGGPVWDEQFF. As DNA, the CDR3 is TGTGCCAGCAGTCTAAACCTAGCGGGAGGGCCGGTTTGGGATGAGCAGTTCTTC.

J is TRBJ2-7 and V is TRBV7-6; 9 bases are shared with TRBD1. This CDR3 has 15 residues. With V trimmed by 5 bases and J by 3 bases, 8 bases remained unmatched. Looked up from germline, CDR1 is SGHVS and CDR2 is FNYEAQ. The CDR3 DNA reads TGTGCCAGCAGCCACACAGGACAGGGGAACTACGAGCAGTACTTC. Its protein is CASSHTGQGNYEQYF.

This clone was detected once. The chain carries TRBV13 and TRBJ1-6, with no clear D. CDR1 is PRHDT, CDR2 FYEKMQ, per germline (reference sequence). V was cut by 3 bases and J by 0 bases, with 3 bases left in between. This CDR3 contains 14 residues. CDR3 in amino acids: CASSFSSYNSPLHF. The DNA of the CDR3 is TGTGCCAGCAGCTTTAGCTCCTATAATTCACCCCTCCACTTT.

The chain joins TRBV29-1 to TRBJ2-7; 9 bases agree with TRBD1. This CDR3 region has 14 residues. Germline CDR1 SQVTM, CDR2 ANQGSEA. V was pared by 4 bases and J by 0 bases, with 4 bases of the junction left unmatched. The CDR3 nucleotides read TGCAGCGTTGGGGACAGGGCCTTCTCCTACGAGCAGTACTTC. It is translated as CSVGDRAFSYEQYF.

Only a few counts were recorded for this clone. The V call is TRBV29-1, the J call TRBJ1-1; 7 bases map to TRBD1. Germline V gives CDR1 SQVTM, CDR2 ANQGSEA. V shed 3 bases and J 6 bases; nucleotides not matched to a gene: 13. The CDR3 has 15 residues. The CDR3 sequence is CSVDPEPGQISEAFF. The CDR3 coding sequence is TGCAGCGTTGATCCTGAACCGGGACAGATATCTGAAGCTTTCTTT.

The V gene is TRBV6-5, the J gene TRBJ2-7, with a possible D match to TRBD2 (6 bases). V was cut by 7 bases and J by 0 bases, with 10 bases left in between. CDR1 and CDR2 from the germline V gene are MNHEY and SVGAGI. The CDR3 spans 13 residues. CDR3 amino acids: CASKERASYEQYF. In nucleotides, the CDR3 is TGTGCCAGCAAAGAGCGGGCCTCCTACGAGCAGTACTTC.

The J gene is TRBJ2-7, the V gene TRBV5-6, with D perhaps matching TRBD2 (7 bases). The CDR3 is 13 amino acids. From germline, CDR1 is SGHDT and CDR2 YYEEEE. V was pared by 4 bases and J by 5 bases, with 13 bases between. CDR3 residues: CASSQTGGHEQYF. The CDR3 bases are TGTGCCAGCAGCCAGACGGGGGGCCACGAGCAGTACTTC. The entire variable domain, with the rest obtained from reference TRBV5-6 and TRBJ2-7, is as follows: DAGVTQSPTHLIKTRGQQVTLRCSPKSGHDTVSWYQQALGQGPQFIFQYYEEEERQRGNFPDRFSGHQFPNYSSELNVNALLLGDSALYLCASSQTGGHEQYFGPGTRLTVT.

The chain recombines TRBV6-5 with TRBJ2-5, with a weak D call TRBD1 (6 bases). The assigned J gene may be wrong: the sequence end matches TRBJ2-7 better. The germline V gene has CDR1 MNHEY and CDR2 SVGAGI. This CDR3 spans 12 amino acids. CDR3 residues: CASRDRSYEQYF. For the CDR3, the DNA is TGTGCCAGCAGGGACAGATCCTACGAGCAGTACTTC.

The rearrangement uses TRBV10-1 and TRBJ2-5; 9 positions match TRBD2. Germline-derived CDR1 and CDR2 are WNHNN and SYGVQD (reference sequence). V dropped 5 bases and J dropped 5; count of bases not matched to a gene: 6. The CDR3 is 14 amino acids. The CDR3: CASSRLAAWETQYF. The DNA for the CDR3 is TGCGCCAGCAGTCGACTAGCGGCATGGGAGACCCAGTACTTC.

The chain recombines TRBV11-2 with TRBJ2-7, with no clear D. V gave up 2 bases and J gave up 3 bases, with 14 bases separating them. The germline V gene has CDR1 SGHAT and CDR2 FQNNGV. This CDR3 spans 15 amino acids. The CDR3 protein is CASSLTGTSFYEQYF. In DNA, the CDR3 is TGTGCCAGCAGCTTAACCGGCACCTCCTTCTACGAGCAGTACTTC. Complete variable domain (other parts from reference TRBV11-2 and TRBJ2-7): EAGVAQSPRYKIIEKRQSVAFWCNPISGHATLYWYQQILGQGPKLLIQFQNNGVVDDSQLPKDRFSAERLKGVDSTLKIQPAKLEDSAVYLCASSLTGTSFYEQYFGPGTRLTVT.